The 21 T cell receptor beta chains below come from one sample, sequenced in a study of T cell changes during pregnancy in multiple sclerosis. Sequencing used immunoSEQ multiplex PCR; TCRdb keeps in-frame clones, though not all of them. This table has tens of thousands of clones, roughly 93% appearing once. Sequenced here: CD8+ T cells from peripheral blood mononuclear cells, sampled in the second trimester of pregnancy. Receptor source: a female donor with multiple sclerosis, enrolled in a pregnancy study.

This chain uses TRBV28 with TRBJ2-7, with a possible D match to TRBD1 (6 bases). The V end was cut by 6 bases, the J end by 7 bases, with 22 bases between. The CDR3 is 15 amino acids. Germline V lookup: CDR1 MDHEN, CDR2 SYDVKM. The CDR3 here is CASSATGQGSDEQYF. As DNA, the CDR3 is TGTGCCAGCAGCGCGACCGGGCAGGGGTCCGATGAGCAGTACTTC.

The chain links TRBV11-2 to TRBJ1-1, with TRBD1 identical over 10 bases. The CDR3 loop spans 14 amino acids. CDR1 is SGHAT and CDR2 is FQNNGV in the germline V gene. V was clipped by 5 bases and J by 11 bases; unmatched bases: 11. The CDR3 is CASSPGTGVVGAFF. For the CDR3, the DNA is TGTGCCAGCAGCCCTGGGACAGGGGTCGTCGGTGCTTTCTTT.

This chain connects TRBV27 to TRBJ2-1; 7 positions match TRBD1. Losses at the gene ends were 5 bases for V and 7 bases for J; bases not matched to a gene: 8. CDR1 and CDR2 (germline): MNHEY, SMNVEV (reference sequence). The CDR3 sequence is 14 residues long. The CDR3 sequence: CASSPLTGLNEQFF. The CDR3 DNA sequence: TGTGCCAGCAGTCCCTTGACAGGGTTAAATGAGCAGTTCTTC.

This sequence joins TRBV4-2 and TRBJ1-1, with TRBD1 as a possible D gene (5 bases). Between the trimmed V and J ends, which lost 6 bases and 2 bases, there was a span of 19 bases. CDR1 and CDR2 (germline): LGHNA, YNFKEQ. The CDR3 loop spans 16 amino acids. The CDR3 bases are TGTGCCAGCAGTCCCACCCAGGGCTCTTACAACACTGAAGCTTTCTTT. It yields the protein CASSPTQGSYNTEAFF.

The gene calls are TRBV7-9 and TRBJ2-1, with 7 bases fitting TRBD1. The CDR3 has 15 residues. Germline loops: CDR1 SEHNR, CDR2 FQNEAQ (reference sequence). V lost 1 base to trimming and J lost 7 bases; unmatched junction nucleotides: 7. The CDR3 DNA reads TGTGCCAGCAGCTTAGGCCCGGGCAGGGGGAATGAGCAGTTCTTC. Amino acids: CASSLGPGRGNEQFF. Based on the CDR3 plus reference TRBV7-9 and TRBJ2-1, the full variable domain is DTGVSQNPRHKITKRGQNVTFRCDPISEHNRLYWYRQTLGQGPEFLTYFQNEAQLEKSRLLSDRFSAERPKGSFSTLEIQRTEQGDSAMYLCASSLGPGRGNEQFFGPGTRLTVL.

J is TRBJ2-5 and V is TRBV7-9; 10 bases match TRBD2. Germline CDR1 reads SEHNR; CDR2 reads FQNEAQ (reference sequence). V gave up 3 bases and J gave up 5 bases; unmatched junction bases: 6. The CDR3 length is 15 residues. The CDR3 spells CASSLPTSGTETQYF. DNA for the CDR3: TGTGCCAGCAGCTTGCCAACTAGCGGGACGGAGACCCAGTACTTC.

V usage is TRBV7-6 and J usage is TRBJ1-2, with 9 bases identical to TRBD1. Trimming removed 1 base from V and 5 bases from J; junction bases left unmatched: 11. This CDR3 is 17 amino acids long. CDR1 SGHVS and CDR2 FNYEAQ come from the germline V gene. The CDR3 sequence: CASSLDLRTGEAYGYTF. Written as DNA, the CDR3 is TGTGCCAGCAGCTTAGATCTAAGGACAGGGGAGGCGTATGGCTACACCTTC.

This chain's CDR3 is CASSLGDRMNTEAFF. CDR3 DNA: TGCGCCAGCAGCTTGGGGGACAGGATGAACACTGAAGCTTTCTTT. V and J are TRBV5-1 and TRBJ1-1, with 8 bases identical to TRBD1. Losses at the gene ends were 0 bases for V and 0 bases for J; bases not matched to a gene: 1. The CDR3 totals 15 residues. The germline V gene has CDR1 SGHRS and CDR2 YFSETQ.

V gene TRBV6-1 combines with J gene TRBJ1-2; D may be TRBD1 (5 bases). Trimming cost V 7 bases and J 2 bases, with 11 bases left between them. Germline V gives CDR1 MNHNS, CDR2 SASEGT. The CDR3 runs 13 residues. CDR3 coding DNA: TGTGCCAGCACCCAGGACATCAACTATGGCTACACCTTC. Translating it yields CASTQDINYGYTF.

The rearrangement joins TRBV2 to TRBJ1-1; no definite D call. V lost 6 bases and J 2 bases, leaving 22 bases between the germline ends. This CDR3 is 17 amino acids long. The V gene's germline CDR1 is SNHLY and CDR2 FYNNEI. The DNA of the CDR3 is TGTGCCAGCAGCGGAAGACTTTACGACGTCTTTAACACTGAAGCTTTCTTT. It codes for CASSGRLYDVFNTEAFF.

The V gene is TRBV7-9, the J gene TRBJ1-1; D gene unclear. Germline CDR1 and CDR2: SEHNR and FQNEAQ (reference sequence). V lost 1 base to trimming and J lost 6 bases, with 9 bases between them. The CDR3 spans 13 residues. The CDR3 here is CASSLGGVAEAFF. The CDR3 nucleotides read TGTGCCAGCAGCTTAGGGGGAGTCGCTGAAGCTTTCTTT. The full variable domain, with the rest looked up from reference TRBV7-9 and TRBJ1-1, is DTGVSQNPRHKITKRGQNVTFRCDPISEHNRLYWYRQTLGQGPEFLTYFQNEAQLEKSRLLSDRFSAERPKGSFSTLEIQRTEQGDSAMYLCASSLGGVAEAFFGQGTRLTVV.

The chain is built from TRBV7-9 and TRBJ2-1; 11 nucleotides match TRBD2. The CDR3 loop spans 16 amino acids. V lost 5 bases, J lost 6 bases, and 9 bases stayed unmatched. The V gene's germline CDR1 is SEHNR and CDR2 FQNEAQ (reference sequence). In DNA, the CDR3 is TGTGCCAGCAGCCCCCGAATAGCGGGAGGGTTCAATGAGCAGTTCTTC. Translation gives CASSPRIAGGFNEQFF.

This chain links TRBV2 with TRBJ2-3; D remains unclear. There are 11 residues in the CDR3. The germline V gene encodes CDR1 SNHLY and CDR2 FYNNEI. V lost 3 bases and J 10 bases, leaving 8 bases between the germline ends. Here the CDR3 DNA reads TGTGCCAGCAGTGACATAGAGCCGCAGTATTTT. Protein product: CASSDIEPQYF.

This chain links TRBV27 with TRBJ2-5; 7 bases align to TRBD2. The CDR3 spans 15 residues. The ends lost 7 bases at V and 3 bases at J; junction bases unmatched: 11. Per the germline V gene, CDR1 is MNHEY and CDR2 is SMNVEV (reference sequence). CDR3 coding DNA: TGTGCCAGCAACCCCACGGGGGGTGCAGAAGAGACCCAGTACTTC. Its translation is CASNPTGGAEETQYF.

The CDR3 here is CASSDYRDGWRDTQYF. The DNA for the CDR3 is TGTGCCAGCAGTGATTACAGGGACGGTTGGAGGGATACGCAGTATTTT. This sequence joins TRBV2 and TRBJ2-3; perhaps TRBD1 as D (6 bases). This CDR3 has 16 residues. Germline V CDR1 and CDR2: SNHLY, FYNNEI. Trimming removed 3 bases from V and 6 bases from J, with 19 bases in between.

The CDR3 sequence: CASSLTSLSGANVLTF. DNA of the CDR3: TGTGCCAGCAGCTTAACCAGTCTTTCTGGGGCCAACGTCCTGACTTTC. The chain carries TRBV7-3 and TRBJ2-6; D remains ambiguous. The V end was cut by 0 bases, the J end by 1 base, with 7 bases between. Germline V gene data show CDR1 as SGHTA and CDR2 as FQGTGA. The CDR3 covers 16 residues.

The rearrangement links TRBV9 to TRBJ1-5; unclear D gene. Germline CDR1 reads SGDLS; CDR2 reads YYNGEE. Trimming removed 0 bases at V and 7 bases at J, with 11 bases between. The CDR3 contains 14 residues. In nucleotides, the CDR3 is TGTGCCAGCAGCGTAGAGGAGCTTGGACAGCCCCAGCATTTT. This encodes CASSVEELGQPQHF.

The chain carries TRBV11-2 and TRBJ2-5, with TRBD2 as a possible D gene (5 bases). The CDR3 contains 13 residues. Looked up from germline, CDR1 is SGHAT and CDR2 is FQNNGV. V was shortened by 8 bases and J by 4 bases, with 14 bases between the two germline ends. CDR3 nucleotides: TGTGCCAGCCGACGTCCCGGGGTAGAGACCCAGTACTTC. Protein: CASRRPGVETQYF.

This clone was detected once. This chain uses TRBV4-2 with TRBJ1-1; D unclear. Trimming took 1 base from V and 4 from J, leaving 13 bases between them. Germline CDR1 and CDR2: LGHNA and YNFKEQ. The CDR3 covers 15 residues. CDR3 sequence (DNA): TGTGCCAGCAGCCAAGCATTAACCTTGGCCACTGAAGCTTTCTTT. It yields the protein CASSQALTLATEAFF.

V is TRBV5-1 and J is TRBJ1-2; 8 bases match TRBD1. V shed 0 bases and J 5 bases; nucleotides not matched to a gene: 9. The germline CDR1 and CDR2 sequences are SGHRS and YFSETQ. CDR3 length: 16 residues. The CDR3 is CASSLVPRDRPYGYTF. The CDR3 bases are TGCGCCAGCAGCTTGGTTCCCCGGGACAGGCCGTATGGCTACACCTTC.

The chain is built from TRBV6-6 and TRBJ1-1; tentative D call: TRBD1 (6 bases). Germline-derived CDR1 and CDR2 are MNHNY and SVGAGI (reference sequence). The CDR3 runs to 16 residues. V gave up 2 bases and J gave up 0 bases, with 13 bases separating them. DNA for the CDR3: TGTGCCAGCAGTTACGAATCGGGACAAATGAACACTGAAGCTTTCTTT. Translated: CASSYESGQMNTEAFF.